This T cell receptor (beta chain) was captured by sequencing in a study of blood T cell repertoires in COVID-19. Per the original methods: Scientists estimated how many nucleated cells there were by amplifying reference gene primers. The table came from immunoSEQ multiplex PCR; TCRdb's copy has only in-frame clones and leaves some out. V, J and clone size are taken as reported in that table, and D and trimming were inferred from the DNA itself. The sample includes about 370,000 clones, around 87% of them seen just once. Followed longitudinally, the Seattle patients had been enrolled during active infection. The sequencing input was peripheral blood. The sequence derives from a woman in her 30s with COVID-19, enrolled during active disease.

CDR3 nucleotides: TGTGCCAGCAGTTTATCGCTGGCTAGCGGGAGTCCCTCTGGCGAGCAGTACTTC. It is translated as CASSLSLASGSPSGEQYF. The rearrangement joins TRBV27 to TRBJ2-7; 10 positions match TRBD2. Germline V gene lookup returns CDR1 MNHEY and CDR2 SMNVEV (reference sequence). J lost 6 bases, V lost 0 bases, and 14 bases had no gene match. The CDR3 is made up of 18 amino acids.